In its sample, the clone carrying this T cell receptor (beta chain) was seen once. As yet, its antigen is unknown. The data stem from a study of prognosis after radiotherapy for stage I lung cancer. The wider study: About five patients had oligometastatic NSCLC after surgical resection of the primary tumor, and roughly 13 had newly diagnosed primary stage I lung tumors. The radiotherapy was SBRT split into 3 to 5 fractions, giving a biologically effective dose of at least 100 Gy. Study-level results: Reportedly, TRBV and TRBJ gene usage differed by presence of metastases in patients.

Two time points each involved a draw of 4.5 to 6 milliliters of peripheral blood. The CDR3 sequence is 13 residues long. CDR1 is DFQATT and CDR2 is SNEGSKA in the germline V gene (reference sequence). Multiplex PCR, run in two rounds, amplified TCR beta CDR3 from genomic DNA. Primers (each specific to one TRBV or TRBJ gene) were used in first-round PCR. One entry per CDR3 protein results from TCRdb running MiXCR on the multiplex PCR reads. There are approximately 51,000 distinct CDR3 sequences in the sample; about 32% occur only once, and 8% to 9.5% lies in the top ten. The specimen was PBMCs, collected before or after stereotactic body radiation therapy (not recorded which). The chain joins TRBV20-1 to TRBJ2-2; D may be TRBD1 (5 bases). This receptor was obtained from a donor aged 50 or older with non-small cell lung cancer. CDR3 sequence (DNA): TGCAAGGCAGGGCTACTCGCAACCGGGGAGCTGTTTTTT. Protein: CKAGLLATGELFF.